This TCR beta chain was captured in a study of blood T cell repertoires in COVID-19. The overall study: Specimens from acute and convalescent COVID-19 originated in the United States, Italy and Spain.

Produced via immunoSEQ multiplex PCR; TCRdb's table is partial and in-frame only. The sample lists about 64,000 clones, around nine tenths occurring once. The CDR3 runs to 13 residues. From germline, CDR1 is KGHDR and CDR2 SFDVKD. V was clipped by 1 base and J by 7 bases, with 10 bases between them. The chain employs TRBV24-1 and TRBJ2-7; D is uncertain. The TCR originated in a man aged 65 to 85 with acute or convalescent COVID-19. The sample consisted of peripheral blood. The CDR3 reads CATSDLSTGEQYF. Here the CDR3 DNA reads TGTGCCACCAGTGATTTATCAACCGGGGAGCAGTACTTC.